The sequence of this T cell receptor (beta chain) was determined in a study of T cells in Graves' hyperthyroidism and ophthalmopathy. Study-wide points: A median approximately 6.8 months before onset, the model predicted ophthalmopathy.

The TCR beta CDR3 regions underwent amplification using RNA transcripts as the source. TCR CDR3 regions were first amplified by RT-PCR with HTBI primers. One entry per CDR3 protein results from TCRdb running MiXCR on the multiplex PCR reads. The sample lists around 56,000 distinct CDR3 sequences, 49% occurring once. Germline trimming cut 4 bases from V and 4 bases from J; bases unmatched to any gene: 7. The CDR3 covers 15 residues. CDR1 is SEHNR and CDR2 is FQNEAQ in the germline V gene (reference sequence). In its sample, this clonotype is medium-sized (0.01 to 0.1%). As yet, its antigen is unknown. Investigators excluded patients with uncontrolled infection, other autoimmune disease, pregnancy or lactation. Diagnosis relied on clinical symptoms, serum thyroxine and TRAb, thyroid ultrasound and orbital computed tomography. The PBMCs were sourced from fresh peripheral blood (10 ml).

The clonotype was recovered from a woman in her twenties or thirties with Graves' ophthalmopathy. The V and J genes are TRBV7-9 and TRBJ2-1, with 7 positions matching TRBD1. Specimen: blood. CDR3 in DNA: TGTGCCAGCAGCTCCCGGACAGGATTATACAATGAGCAGTTCTTC. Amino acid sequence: CASSSRTGLYNEQFF.